Here is one T cell receptor (beta chain) with its context. The antigen remains undetermined. After constant-region reverse-primer amplification, full-length variable regions underwent semi-nested PCR with Nested Universal Primer A. TCRdb redid the calling of the 5' RACE reads with MiXCR, one entry per CDR3 protein. Of around 37,000 distinct CDR3 sequences in the sample, 25% to 30% were seen once. Overall study results and limits: The TCR gene usage of tumor memory CD4+ T cells clustered together with blood and lymph node memory CD4+ cells and with lymph node naive CD4+ cells.

This TCR was recovered from a female donor with breast cancer. The source material was memory CD4+ T cells sorted from a lymph node. Stated subset: memory CD4+ T cells, CD4+CD45RO+CD25-.

The CDR3 bases are TGTGCCAGCAGCTTGGACGGGACAGTGAACACCGGGGAGCTGTTTTTT. Its protein is CASSLDGTVNTGELFF. The V and J genes are TRBV5-5 and TRBJ2-2; 7 nucleotides align to TRBD1. The CDR3 runs 16 residues. CDR1 is SGHKS, CDR2 YYEKEE, per germline (reference sequence). V lost 0 bases to trimming and J lost 1 base; unmatched junction nucleotides: 3.